The clone carrying this T cell receptor beta chain was counted a few times. Its antigen remains unidentified. The CDR3 sequence is 13 residues long. Germline CDR1 MNHNS, CDR2 SASEGT. Trimming removed 11 bases from V and 6 bases from J, with 17 bases in between. The data belong to a study of response to subunit inactivated influenza vaccine. Broader study findings: The authors suggested that few new T cells are recruited per seasonal influenza vaccination.

One entry per CDR3 protein results from TCRdb running MiXCR on the RT-PCR reads. The profile shows almost 600,000 distinct CDR3 sequences, around 13% of them singletons. This material consisted of PBMCs from blood, taken roughly 12 days after vaccination. V usage is TRBV6-1 and J usage is TRBJ1-5, with unresolved D. This receptor was obtained from a man between 45 and 60 years old who received an inactivated influenza vaccine. The CDR3 sequence is CAVELSHGQPQHF. For the CDR3, the DNA is TGTGCCGTAGAACTTTCGCACGGTCAGCCCCAGCATTTT.